What follows are 13 T cell receptor beta chains derived from one specimen sequenced in a study of human thymus T cells. This table comes from immunoSEQ multiplex PCR, and its TCRdb copy is limited to in-frame clones, with some not included. The repertoire holds tens of thousands of clones, approximately 97% seen once, with roughly 0.031% in the top ten. Thymus pieces cut out during corrective heart surgery were the tissue that was used. What was sequenced was thymus tissue. Receptors originate from a boy less than two years old with a congenital heart defect but otherwise immunologically healthy.

The rearrangement joins TRBV7-2 to TRBJ1-2; TRBD1 aligns across 8 bases. This CDR3 is 14 amino acids long. Germline V gives CDR1 SGHTA, CDR2 FQGNSA. J gave up 2 bases and V 6 bases, and 5 bases lay outside the gene matches. The CDR3 DNA reads TGTGCCAGCAGAAAGGACAGGGTAAACTATGGCTACACCTTC. This sequence encodes CASRKDRVNYGYTF. Together with reference TRBV7-2 and TRBJ1-2, the CDR3 gives the full variable domain: GAGVSQSPSNKVTEKGKDVELRCDPISGHTALYWYRQSLGQGLEFLIYFQGNSAPDKSGLPSDRFSAERTGGSVSTLTIQRTQQEDSAVYLCASRKDRVNYGYTFGSGTRLTVV.

V gene TRBV2 combines with J gene TRBJ2-5, with TRBD2 matching 8 bases. With 2 bases clipped from V and 0 bases from J, the junction kept 14 bases outside the gene matches. Germline loops: CDR1 SNHLY, CDR2 FYNNEI. The CDR3 length is 19 residues. Written as DNA, the CDR3 is TGTGCCAGCAGTGAATGGGTGTTAGCGGGGATGTTGGACCAAGAGACCCAGTACTTC. Translating gives CASSEWVLAGMLDQETQYF.

This chain uses TRBV6-4 with TRBJ2-1; D possibly corresponds to TRBD2 (6 bases). Trimming removed 0 bases from V and 10 bases from J, with 13 bases in between. Looked up from germline, CDR1 is MRHNA and CDR2 is SNTAGT. The CDR3 extends over 14 amino acids. CDR3: CASSDSGKSGEQFF. CDR3 bases: TGTGCCAGCAGTGACTCGGGCAAGAGCGGGGAGCAGTTCTTC.

To note about this clone: Compared with germline, one end of the junction differs, possibly owing to a read error. The V and J genes are TRBV30 and TRBJ2-7; D remains unclear. The CDR3 has 15 amino acids. Germline V gene data show CDR1 as GTSNPN and CDR2 as SVGIG (reference sequence). The CDR3 DNA sequence: TGTGCCTGTAGTGTATCTCCGAGTTCTCTCGACGAGCAGTACTTC. This gives the protein CACSVSPSSLDEQYF.

The chain joins TRBV7-9 to TRBJ2-7; D perhaps matches TRBD1 (6 bases). The V end was cut by 5 bases, the J end by 3 bases, with 17 bases between. CDR1 is SEHNR and CDR2 is FQNEAQ in the germline V gene (reference sequence). The CDR3 sequence is 15 residues long. This chain's CDR3 is CASSKFQGIYYEQYF. The CDR3 nucleotides are TGTGCCAGCAGCAAGTTCCAGGGGATATACTACGAGCAGTACTTC.

The V gene is TRBV2, the J gene TRBJ2-2; 7 bases agree with TRBD2. The length of the CDR3 is 16 residues. The trim removed 6 bases at V and 0 bases at J, leaving 7 bases unmatched. Germline CDR1 reads SNHLY; CDR2 reads FYNNEI. Here the CDR3 reads CASRAGTTTNTGELFF. The CDR3 DNA follows: TGTGCCAGCAGGGCCGGGACTACCACGAACACCGGGGAGCTGTTTTTT.

The chain is built from TRBV6-1 and TRBJ1-2; the match to TRBD1 covers 7 bases. This CDR3 is built from 19 residues. CDR1 MNHNS and CDR2 SASEGT come from the germline V gene. With 3 bases clipped from V and 2 bases from J, the junction kept 18 bases outside the gene matches. The CDR3 nucleotides are TGTGCCAGCAGTGATCGGGGAAAAGGGGGCGCTTATCTCAACTATGGCTACACCTTC. Protein: CASSDRGKGGAYLNYGYTF.

The gene calls are TRBV28 and TRBJ2-1; the D gene is possibly TRBD2 (5 bases). The CDR3 is made up of 16 amino acids. V was pared by 2 bases and J by 7 bases, with 18 bases between. Germline assignment: CDR1 MDHEN and CDR2 SYDVKM. CDR3 amino acids: CASSLVWLGSENEQFF. The CDR3 DNA reads TGTGCCAGCAGTTTAGTTTGGCTAGGGAGTGAGAATGAGCAGTTCTTC.

The V and J genes are TRBV5-1 and TRBJ1-2; the match to TRBD1 covers 7 bases. V shed 5 bases, J shed 1 base, and the junction held 5 bases outside the gene matches. This CDR3 has 14 amino acids. Germline V gives CDR1 SGHRS, CDR2 YFSETQ. The CDR3 nucleotides read TGCGCCAGCAGGGTGGACAGGATTAACTATGGCTACACCTTC. It encodes CASRVDRINYGYTF.

J is TRBJ1-1 and V is TRBV11-3; TRBD1 matches at 9 bases. CDR3 size: 16 residues. Germline assignment: CDR1 SGHNT and CDR2 YENEEA. Unmatched junction bases numbered 21, after V lost 8 bases and J lost 11 bases. For the CDR3, the DNA is TGTGCCAGCTCCCAATCCGGGACAGGGAAGGATGGGGGTGCTTTCTTT. Translation: CASSQSGTGKDGGAFF.

This chain uses TRBV28 with TRBJ2-7; maybe TRBD1 (5 bases). The germline V gene encodes CDR1 MDHEN and CDR2 SYDVKM. V lost 10 bases and J lost 4, with 11 bases in between. The CDR3 runs to 11 residues. CDR3 protein: CATTDRYEQYF. CDR3 DNA sequence: TGTGCCACCACAGACAGATACGAGCAGTACTTC.

This chain joins TRBV19 and TRBJ2-1; TRBD2 matches 7 bases. This CDR3 comprises 15 residues. V lost 6 bases and J lost 2; bases outside the gene matches: 7. Germline V CDR1 and CDR2: LNHDA, SQIVND (reference sequence). CDR3 loop: CASSGGSSPYNEQFF. For the CDR3, the DNA is TGTGCCAGTAGCGGCGGGAGCTCCCCCTACAATGAGCAGTTCTTC.

This chain uses TRBV28 with TRBJ2-7, with unresolved D. V was clipped by 4 bases and J by 0 bases, with 10 bases between them. CDR3 length: 14 residues. CDR1 MDHEN and CDR2 SYDVKM come from the germline V gene. CDR3 sequence reads: CASSSAANSYEQYF. CDR3 sequence (DNA): TGTGCCAGCAGTTCGGCCGCCAACTCCTACGAGCAGTACTTC.